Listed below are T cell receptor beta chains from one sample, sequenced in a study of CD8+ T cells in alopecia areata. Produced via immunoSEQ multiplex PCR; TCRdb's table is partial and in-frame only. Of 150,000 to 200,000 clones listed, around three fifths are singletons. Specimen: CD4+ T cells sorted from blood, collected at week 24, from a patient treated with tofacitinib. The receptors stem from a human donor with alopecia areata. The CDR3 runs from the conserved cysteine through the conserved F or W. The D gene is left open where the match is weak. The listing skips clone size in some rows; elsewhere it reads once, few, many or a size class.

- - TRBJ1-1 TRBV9 TGTGCCAGCAGCGTTGGGAGGGGGAGGACTGAAGCTTTCTTT CASSVGRGRTEAFF
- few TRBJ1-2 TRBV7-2 TGTGCCAGCAGCCGGAGAGAGGGCGACTATGGCTACACCTTC CASSRREGDYGYTF
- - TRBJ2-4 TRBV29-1 TGCAGCGTTGCGTTATTAGCCAAAAACATTCAGTACTTC CSVALLAKNIQYF
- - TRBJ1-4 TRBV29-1 TGCAGCGTTACAAATCTAACTGCGGCTAATGAAAAACTGTTTTTT CSVTNLTAANEKLFF
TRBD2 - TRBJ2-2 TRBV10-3 TGTGCCACCGCTACTAGCGGGGGGGCCTCTGGGGAGCTGTTTTTT CATATSGGASGELFF
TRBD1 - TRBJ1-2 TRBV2 TGTGCCAGCAGTGAAGCCGGGACAGGGCTAGACTATGGCTACACCTTC CASSEAGTGLDYGYTF
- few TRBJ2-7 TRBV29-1 TGCAGCGTTGAAGATAGGGGGGGCGCGAGCTCCTACGAGCAGTACTTC CSVEDRGGASSYEQYF
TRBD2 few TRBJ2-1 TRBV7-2 TGTGCCAGCAGCTTAGGGGGCTCCGGGGGGGTCATCGATGAGCAGTTCTTC CASSLGGSGGVIDEQFF
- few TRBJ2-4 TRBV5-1 TGCGCCAGCAGCTTGGCCGATGTAGCCAAAAACATTCAGTACTTC CASSLADVAKNIQYF
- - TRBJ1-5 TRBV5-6 TGTGCCAGCAGAAATTGGCTGGGTCTGAATCAGCCCCAGCATTTT CASRNWLGLNQPQHF
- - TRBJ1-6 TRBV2 TGTGCCAGCAGCCAGGCCCAACTCTATAATTCACCCCTCCACTTT CASSQAQLYNSPLHF
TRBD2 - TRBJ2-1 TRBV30 TGTGCCTGGAGCGTCACTAGCGGGGGATACAATGAGCAGTTCTTC CAWSVTSGGYNEQFF
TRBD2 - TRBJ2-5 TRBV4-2 TGTACCAGCAGCCAAGACCTAGCGGGGGGAAGGGAGACCCAGTACTTC CTSSQDLAGGRETQYF
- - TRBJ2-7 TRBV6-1 TGTGCCAGCAGTCGGGACCGAACCTACGAGCAGTACTTC CASSRDRTYEQYF
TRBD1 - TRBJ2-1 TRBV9 TGTGCCAGCAGCAACTTCCCCGGACAGGGGGCCCTTCGCTCCTACAATGAGCAGTTCTTC CASSNFPGQGALRSYNEQFF
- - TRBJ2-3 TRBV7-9 TGTGCCAGCAGCTTAATTCGGCAAGCCGACACAGATACGCAGTATTTT CASSLIRQADTDTQYF
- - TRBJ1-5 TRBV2 TGTGCCAGCAGACAAGAGGATCAGCCCCAGCATTTT CASRQEDQPQHF
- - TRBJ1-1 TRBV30 TGTGCCTGGAACAGGGACGCCCCTGAAGCTTTCTTT CAWNRDAPEAFF
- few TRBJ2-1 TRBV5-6 TGTGCCAGCAGCCACCGGGACACCTACAATGAGCAGTTCTTC CASSHRDTYNEQFF
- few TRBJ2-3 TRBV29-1 TGCAGCGTTGTCCGGGATCGCATGACAGATACGCAGTATTTT CSVVRDRMTDTQYF
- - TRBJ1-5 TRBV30 TGTGCCTGGAGTGTAGTTCAGTCGGCAGACAGCAATCAGCCCCAGCATTTT CAWSVVQSADSNQPQHF
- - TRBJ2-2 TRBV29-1 TGCAGCGTCGTAGAATCCGGGACTTCGACCGGGGAGCTGTTTTTT CSVVESGTSTGELFF
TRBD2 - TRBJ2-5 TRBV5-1 TGCGCCAGCAGCTTGACTAGCGGGGTTGAGACCCAGTACTTC CASSLTSGVETQYF
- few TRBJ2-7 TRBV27 TGTGCCAGCAGTTTAGCTCAGGGAAGGCAGTACTTC CASSLAQGRQYF
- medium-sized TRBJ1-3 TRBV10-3 TGTGCCTCGCAACAATCTGGAAACACCATATATTTT CASQQSGNTIYF
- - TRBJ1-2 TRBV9 TGTGCCAGCAGCATTGACATAACTAACTATGGCTACACCTTC CASSIDITNYGYTF
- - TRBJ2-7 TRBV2 TGTGCCAGCATCGCCAGGGACTCTTCCTACGAGCAGTACTTC CASIARDSSYEQYF
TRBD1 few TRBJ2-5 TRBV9 TGTGCCAGCAGCGGAACGACAGGGCTCCAAGAGACCCAGTACTTC CASSGTTGLQETQYF
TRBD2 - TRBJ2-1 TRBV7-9 TGTGCCAGCAGGAGGACTAGCGGGGGTCCTAATGAGCAGTTCTTC CASRRTSGGPNEQFF
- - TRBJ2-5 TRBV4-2 TGTGCCAGCAGTAAGAGCGGACTGGGAGAGGAGACCCAGTACTTC CASSKSGLGEETQYF
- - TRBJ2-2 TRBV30 TGTGCCTGGAGTGGGCAGGGTTTCGGGGAGCTGTTTTTT CAWSGQGFGELFF
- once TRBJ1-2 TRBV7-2 TGTGCCAGCAGCTTAGATGAGGCAGCCAACTATGGCTACACCTTC CASSLDEAANYGYTF
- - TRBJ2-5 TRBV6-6 TGTGCCAGCACCGATTCGGGCGGCCGGAGGGTGGAGACCCAGTACTTC CASTDSGGRRVETQYF
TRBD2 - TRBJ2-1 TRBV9 TGTGCCAGCAGTGGTGGGCGGGGGATCCACAATGAGCAGTTCTTC CASSGGRGIHNEQFF
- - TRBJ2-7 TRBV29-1 TGCAGCGTTGATGGGGGCTCCTACGAGCAGTACTTC CSVDGGSYEQYF
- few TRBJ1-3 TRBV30 TGTGCCTGGGGACAGCCTGGAAACACCATATATTTT CAWGQPGNTIYF
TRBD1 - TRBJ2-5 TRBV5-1 TGCGCCAGCAGCTCGACAGGGCAAGAGACCCAGTACTTC CASSSTGQETQYF
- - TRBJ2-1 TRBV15 TGTGCCACCAGCAGACCCACCCCCGAAAAGACCTACAATGAGCAGTTCTTC CATSRPTPEKTYNEQFF
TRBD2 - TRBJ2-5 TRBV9 TGTGCCAGCAGCGTAAGCGGTTGGGTCGCGGGGGGAACACTCCCCGGGACCCAGTACTTC CASSVSGWVAGGTLPGTQYF
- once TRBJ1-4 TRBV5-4 TGTGCCAGCAGCTTGGACAGGAATGAAAAACTGTTTTTT CASSLDRNEKLFF
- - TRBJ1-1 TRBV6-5 TGTGCCAGCAGTTACTCAGGAGGGTCAACTGAAGCTTTCTTT CASSYSGGSTEAFF
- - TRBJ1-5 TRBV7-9 TGTGCCAGCAGCTTAGTGGGCAGGGAGAATCAGCCCCAGCATTTT CASSLVGRENQPQHF
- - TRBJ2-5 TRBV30 TGTGCCTGGACCCCCGACGGCCAAGAGACCCAGTACTTC CAWTPDGQETQYF
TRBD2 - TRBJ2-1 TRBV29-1 TGCAGCGGCGGGACTAGCGGGGTTGGTGAGCAGTTCTTC CSGGTSGVGEQFF
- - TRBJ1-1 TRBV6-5 TGTGCCAGCAGTTCGACTGCAGGGGAAGCTTTCTTT CASSSTAGEAFF
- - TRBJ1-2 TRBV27 TGTGCCAGCAGTTTACACAGGTTGAACTATGGCTACACCTTC CASSLHRLNYGYTF
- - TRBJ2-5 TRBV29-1 TGCAGCGTTTGCCCCCTGGGGACTCGGCAAGAGACCCAGTACTTC CSVCPLGTRQETQYF
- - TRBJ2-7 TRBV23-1 TGCGCCAGCAGTCAATCCTTATCAGGCGAGCAGTACTTC CASSQSLSGEQYF
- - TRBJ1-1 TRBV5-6 TGTGCCAGCAGCTTGGCCTGGGGCAGCTCGAACACTGAAGCTTTCTTT CASSLAWGSSNTEAFF
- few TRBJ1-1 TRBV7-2 TGTGCCAGCAGCTTACTTTCCCTCAGGTTAGGAGACACTGAAGCTTTCTTT CASSLLSLRLGDTEAFF
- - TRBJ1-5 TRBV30 TGTGCCTGGAGTGTTCGACAAAACAATCAGCCCCAGCATTTT CAWSVRQNNQPQHF